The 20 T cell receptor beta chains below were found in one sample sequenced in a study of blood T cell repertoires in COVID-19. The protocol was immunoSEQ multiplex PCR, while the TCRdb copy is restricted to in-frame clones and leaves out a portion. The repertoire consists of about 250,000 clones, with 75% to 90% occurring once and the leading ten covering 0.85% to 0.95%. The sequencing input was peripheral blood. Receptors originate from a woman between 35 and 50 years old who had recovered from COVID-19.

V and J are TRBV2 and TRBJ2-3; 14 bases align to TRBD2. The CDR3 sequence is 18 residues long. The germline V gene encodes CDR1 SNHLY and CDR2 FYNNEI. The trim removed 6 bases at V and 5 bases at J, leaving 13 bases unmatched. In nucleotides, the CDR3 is TGTGCCAGCAGACCCGGGACTAGCGGGAGCCGTGGGGGAGATACGCAGTATTTT. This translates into CASRPGTSGSRGGDTQYF. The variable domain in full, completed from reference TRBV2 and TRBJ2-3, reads EPEVTQTPSHQVTQMGQEVILRCVPISNHLYFYWYRQILGQKVEFLVSFYNNEISEKSEIFDDQFSVERPDGSNFTLKIRSTKLEDSAMYFCASRPGTSGSRGGDTQYFGPGTRLTVL.

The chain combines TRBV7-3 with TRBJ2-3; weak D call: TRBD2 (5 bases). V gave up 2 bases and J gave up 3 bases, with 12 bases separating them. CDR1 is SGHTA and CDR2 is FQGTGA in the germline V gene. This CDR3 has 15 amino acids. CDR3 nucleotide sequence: TGTGCCAGCAGCTTAGGGCTAGCCTGGACAGATACGCAGTATTTT. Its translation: CASSLGLAWTDTQYF.

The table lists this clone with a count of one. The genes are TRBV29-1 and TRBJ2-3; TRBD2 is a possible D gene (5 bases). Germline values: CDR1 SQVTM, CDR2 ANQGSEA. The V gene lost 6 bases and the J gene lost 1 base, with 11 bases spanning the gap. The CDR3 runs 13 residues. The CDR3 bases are TGCAGCGTGGCAGACGGGGGCACAGATACGCAGTATTTT. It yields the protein CSVADGGTDTQYF.

CDR3 in DNA: TGTGCCAGCAGTTACGGGTTCGGACAATCCTACGAGCAGTACTTC. Translating gives CASSYGFGQSYEQYF. The rearrangement links TRBV6-5 to TRBJ2-7, with a weak D call TRBD1 (5 bases). This CDR3 is built from 15 residues. Trimming cost V 2 bases and J 1 base, with 12 bases left between them. Germline V gene sequence: CDR1 MNHEY, CDR2 SVGAGI.

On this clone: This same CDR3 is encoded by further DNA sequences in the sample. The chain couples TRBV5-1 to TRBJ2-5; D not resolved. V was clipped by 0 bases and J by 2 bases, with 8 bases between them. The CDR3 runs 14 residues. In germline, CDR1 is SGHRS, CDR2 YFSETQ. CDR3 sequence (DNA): TGCGCCAGCAGCTTGGGTAGAGATCAAGAGACCCAGTACTTC. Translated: CASSLGRDQETQYF.

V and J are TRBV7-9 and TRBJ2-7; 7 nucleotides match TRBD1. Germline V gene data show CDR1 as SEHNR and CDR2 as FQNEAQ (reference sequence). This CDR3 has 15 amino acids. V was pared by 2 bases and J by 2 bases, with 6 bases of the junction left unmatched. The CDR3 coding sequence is TGTGCCAGCAGCTTACCGAGACAGGGACCCTACGAGCAGTACTTC. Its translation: CASSLPRQGPYEQYF.

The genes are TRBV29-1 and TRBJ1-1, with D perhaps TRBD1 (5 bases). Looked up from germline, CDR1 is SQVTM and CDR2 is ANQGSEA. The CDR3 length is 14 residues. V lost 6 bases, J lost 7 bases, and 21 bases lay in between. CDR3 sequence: CSVDLTGGGYEAFF. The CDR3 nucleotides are TGCAGCGTCGACCTGACCGGGGGTGGGTATGAAGCTTTCTTT.

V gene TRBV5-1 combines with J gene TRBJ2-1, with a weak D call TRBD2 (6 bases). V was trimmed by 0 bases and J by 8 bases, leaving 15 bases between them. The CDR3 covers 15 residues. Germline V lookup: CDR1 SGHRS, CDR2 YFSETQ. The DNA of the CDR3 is TGCGCCAGCAGCTTGGGAGGGTCTAGCGCGCATGAGCAGTTCTTC. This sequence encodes CASSLGGSSAHEQFF.

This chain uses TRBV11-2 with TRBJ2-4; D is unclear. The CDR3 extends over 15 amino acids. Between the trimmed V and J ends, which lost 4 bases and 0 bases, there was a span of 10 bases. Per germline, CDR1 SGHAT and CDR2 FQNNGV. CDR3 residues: CASSSITVAKNIQYF. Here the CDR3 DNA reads TGTGCCAGCAGCTCAATAACAGTAGCCAAAAACATTCAGTACTTC.

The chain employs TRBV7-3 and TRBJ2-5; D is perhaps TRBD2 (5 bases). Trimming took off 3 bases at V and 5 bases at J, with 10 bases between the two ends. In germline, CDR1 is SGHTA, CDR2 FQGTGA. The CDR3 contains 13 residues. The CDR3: CASSLGVLETQYF. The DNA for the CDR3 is TGTGCCAGCAGCTTGGGAGTTCTTGAGACCCAGTACTTC.

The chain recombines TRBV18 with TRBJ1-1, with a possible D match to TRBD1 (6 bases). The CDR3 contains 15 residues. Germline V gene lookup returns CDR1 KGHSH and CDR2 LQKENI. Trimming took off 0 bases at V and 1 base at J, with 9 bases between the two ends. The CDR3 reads CASSPPGRGNTEAFF. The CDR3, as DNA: TGTGCCAGCTCACCACCGGGCAGGGGGAACACTGAAGCTTTCTTT.

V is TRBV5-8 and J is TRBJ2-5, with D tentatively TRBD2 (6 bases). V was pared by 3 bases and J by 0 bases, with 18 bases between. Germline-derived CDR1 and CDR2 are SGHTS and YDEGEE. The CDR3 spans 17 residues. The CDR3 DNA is TGTGCCAGCAGCTCTCGCGTGGCTAGCGATAACCAAGAGACCCAGTACTTC. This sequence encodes CASSSRVASDNQETQYF.

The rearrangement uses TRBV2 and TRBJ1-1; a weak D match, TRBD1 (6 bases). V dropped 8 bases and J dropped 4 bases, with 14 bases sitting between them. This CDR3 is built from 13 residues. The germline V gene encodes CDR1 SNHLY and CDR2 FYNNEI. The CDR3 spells CASGGGLGTEAFF. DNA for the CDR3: TGTGCCAGCGGGGGGGGGCTGGGCACTGAAGCTTTCTTT.

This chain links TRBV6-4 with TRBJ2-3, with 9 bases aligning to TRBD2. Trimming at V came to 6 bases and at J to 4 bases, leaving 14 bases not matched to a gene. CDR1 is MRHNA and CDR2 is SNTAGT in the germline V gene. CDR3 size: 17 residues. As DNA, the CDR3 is TGTGCCAGCAGCCCGGACGCGGGGGGGACGCACGCAGATACGCAGTATTTT. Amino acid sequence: CASSPDAGGTHADTQYF.

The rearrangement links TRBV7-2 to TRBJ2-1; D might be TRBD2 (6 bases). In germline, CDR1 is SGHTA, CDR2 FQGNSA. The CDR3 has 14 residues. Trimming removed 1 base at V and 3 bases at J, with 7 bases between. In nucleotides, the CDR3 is TGTGCCAGCAGCTTAGGACTAGGCTACAATGAGCAGTTCTTC. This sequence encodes CASSLGLGYNEQFF.

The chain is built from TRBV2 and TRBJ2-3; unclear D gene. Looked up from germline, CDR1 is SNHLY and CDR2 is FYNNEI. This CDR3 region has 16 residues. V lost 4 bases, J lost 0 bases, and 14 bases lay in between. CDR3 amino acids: CASSAGVLPSTDTQYF. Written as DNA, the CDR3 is TGTGCCAGCAGTGCGGGTGTCCTTCCTAGCACAGATACGCAGTATTTT.

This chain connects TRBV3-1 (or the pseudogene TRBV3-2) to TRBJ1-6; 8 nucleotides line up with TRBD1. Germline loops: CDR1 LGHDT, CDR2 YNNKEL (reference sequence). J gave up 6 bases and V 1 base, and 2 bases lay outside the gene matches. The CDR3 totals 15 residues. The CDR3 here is CASSQADRVNSPLHF. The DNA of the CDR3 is TGTGCCAGCAGCCAAGCGGACAGGGTTAATTCACCCCTCCACTTT.

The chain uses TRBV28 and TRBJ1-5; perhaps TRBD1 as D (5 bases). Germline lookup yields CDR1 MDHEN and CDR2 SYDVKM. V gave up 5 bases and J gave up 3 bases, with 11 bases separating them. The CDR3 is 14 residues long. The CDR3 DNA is TGTGCCAGCAGTCCGGGGGGGAACAATCAGCCCCAGCATTTT. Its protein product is CASSPGGNNQPQHF.

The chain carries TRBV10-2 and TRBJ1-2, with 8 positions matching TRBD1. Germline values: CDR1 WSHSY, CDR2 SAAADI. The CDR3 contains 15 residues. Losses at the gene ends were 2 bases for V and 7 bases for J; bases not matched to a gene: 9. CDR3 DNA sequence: TGCGCCAGCAGTGAGGACCAGGGGGCTTCTGGTGGCTACACCTTC. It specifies CASSEDQGASGGYTF.

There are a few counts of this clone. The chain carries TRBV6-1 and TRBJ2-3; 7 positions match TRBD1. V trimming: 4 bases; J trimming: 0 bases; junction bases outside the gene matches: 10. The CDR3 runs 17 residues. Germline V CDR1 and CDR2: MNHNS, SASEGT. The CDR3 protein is CASSARSGQLSTDTQYF. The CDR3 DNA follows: TGTGCCAGCAGTGCGCGGTCGGGACAGCTTAGCACAGATACGCAGTATTTT.